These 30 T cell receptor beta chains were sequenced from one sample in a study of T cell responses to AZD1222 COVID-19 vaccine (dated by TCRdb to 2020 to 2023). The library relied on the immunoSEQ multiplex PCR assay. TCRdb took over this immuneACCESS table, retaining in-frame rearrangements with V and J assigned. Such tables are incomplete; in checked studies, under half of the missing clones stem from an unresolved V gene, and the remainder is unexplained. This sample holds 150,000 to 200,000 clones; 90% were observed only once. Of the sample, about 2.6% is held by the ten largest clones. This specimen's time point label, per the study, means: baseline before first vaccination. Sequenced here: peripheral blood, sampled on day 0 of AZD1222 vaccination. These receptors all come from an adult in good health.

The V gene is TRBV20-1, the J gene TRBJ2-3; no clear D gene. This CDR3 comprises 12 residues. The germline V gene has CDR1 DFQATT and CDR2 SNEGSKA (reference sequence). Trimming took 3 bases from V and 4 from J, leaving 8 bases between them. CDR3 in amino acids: CSASSEADTQYF. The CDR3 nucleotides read TGCAGTGCTAGTAGTGAGGCAGATACGCAGTATTTT.

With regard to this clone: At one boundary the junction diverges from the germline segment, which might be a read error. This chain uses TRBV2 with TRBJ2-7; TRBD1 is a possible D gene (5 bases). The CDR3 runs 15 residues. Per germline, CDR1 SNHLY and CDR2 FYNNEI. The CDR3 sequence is CASSGGRENSYKQYF. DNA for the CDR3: TGTGCCAGCAGTGGGGGCAGAGAAAACTCCTACAAGCAGTACTTC.

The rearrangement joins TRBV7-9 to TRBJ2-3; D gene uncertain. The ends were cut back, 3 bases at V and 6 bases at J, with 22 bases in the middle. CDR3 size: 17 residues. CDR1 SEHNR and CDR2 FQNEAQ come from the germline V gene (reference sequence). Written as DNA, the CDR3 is TGTGCCAGCAGCTTGGTTGTGTCGGCTTTTGTAGAGGATACGCAGTATTTT. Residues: CASSLVVSAFVEDTQYF.

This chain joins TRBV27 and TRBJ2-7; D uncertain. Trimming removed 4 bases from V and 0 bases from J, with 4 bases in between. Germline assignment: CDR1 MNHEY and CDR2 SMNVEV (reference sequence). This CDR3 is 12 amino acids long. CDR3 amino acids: CASSSGSYEQYF. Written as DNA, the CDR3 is TGTGCCAGCAGTTCTGGCTCCTACGAGCAGTACTTC.

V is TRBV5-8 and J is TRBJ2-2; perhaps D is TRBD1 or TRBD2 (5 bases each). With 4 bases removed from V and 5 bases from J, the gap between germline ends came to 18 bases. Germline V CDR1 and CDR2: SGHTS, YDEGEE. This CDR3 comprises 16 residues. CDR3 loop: CASSPPRGTRTGELFF. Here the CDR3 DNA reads TGTGCCAGCAGCCCCCCGAGGGGCACAAGAACCGGGGAGCTGTTTTTT.

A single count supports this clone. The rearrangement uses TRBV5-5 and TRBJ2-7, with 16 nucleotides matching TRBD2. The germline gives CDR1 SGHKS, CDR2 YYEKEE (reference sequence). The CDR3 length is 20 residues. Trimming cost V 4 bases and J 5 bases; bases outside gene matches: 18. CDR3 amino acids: CASSDLSLGLAGGPGNEQYF. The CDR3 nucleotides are TGTGCCAGCAGCGACCTATCACTGGGACTAGCGGGGGGGCCGGGCAACGAGCAGTACTTC.

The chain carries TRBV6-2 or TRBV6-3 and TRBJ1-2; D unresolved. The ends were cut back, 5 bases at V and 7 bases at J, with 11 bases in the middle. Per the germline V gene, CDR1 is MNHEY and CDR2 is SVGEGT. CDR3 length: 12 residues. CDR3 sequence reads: CASSPGRVGYTF. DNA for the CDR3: TGTGCCAGCAGTCCCGGGAGGGTTGGCTACACCTTC.

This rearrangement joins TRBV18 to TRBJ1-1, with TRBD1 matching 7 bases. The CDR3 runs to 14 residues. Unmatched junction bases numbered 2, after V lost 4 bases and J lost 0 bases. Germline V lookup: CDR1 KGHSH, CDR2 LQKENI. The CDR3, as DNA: TGTGCCAGCTCACACGGACAGGTGAACACTGAAGCTTTCTTT. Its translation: CASSHGQVNTEAFF.

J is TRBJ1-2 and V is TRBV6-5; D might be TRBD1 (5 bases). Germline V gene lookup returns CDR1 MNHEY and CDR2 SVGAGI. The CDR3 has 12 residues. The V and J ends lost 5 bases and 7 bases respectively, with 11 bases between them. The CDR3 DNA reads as TGTGCCAGCAGTCTCGGGACTTCTGGCTACACCTTC. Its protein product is CASSLGTSGYTF.

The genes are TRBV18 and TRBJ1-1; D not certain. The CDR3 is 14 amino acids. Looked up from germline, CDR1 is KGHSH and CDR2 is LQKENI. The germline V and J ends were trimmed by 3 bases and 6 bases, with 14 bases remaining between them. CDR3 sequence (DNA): TGTGCCAGCTCACCTTTACTCGCTACAGCTGAAGCTTTCTTT. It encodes CASSPLLATAEAFF.

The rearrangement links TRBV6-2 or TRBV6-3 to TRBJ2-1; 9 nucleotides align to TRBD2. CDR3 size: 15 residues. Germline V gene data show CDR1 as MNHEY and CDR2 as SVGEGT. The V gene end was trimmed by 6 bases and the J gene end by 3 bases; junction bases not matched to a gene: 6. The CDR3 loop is CASSGLANLYNEQFF. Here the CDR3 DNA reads TGTGCCAGCAGCGGACTAGCGAACCTCTACAATGAGCAGTTCTTC.

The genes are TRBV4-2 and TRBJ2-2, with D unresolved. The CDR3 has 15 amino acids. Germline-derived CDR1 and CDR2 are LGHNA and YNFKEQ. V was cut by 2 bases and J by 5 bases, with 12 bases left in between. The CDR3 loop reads CASSQTSFPTGELFF. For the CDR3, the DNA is TGTGCCAGCAGCCAAACCAGCTTCCCTACCGGGGAGCTGTTTTTT.

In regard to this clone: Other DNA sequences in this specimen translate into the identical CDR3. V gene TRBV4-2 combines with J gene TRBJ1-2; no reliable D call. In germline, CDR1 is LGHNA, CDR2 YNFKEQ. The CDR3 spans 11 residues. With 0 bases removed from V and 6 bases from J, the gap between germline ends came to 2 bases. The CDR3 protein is CASSQDHGYTF. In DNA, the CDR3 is TGTGCCAGCAGCCAAGATCATGGCTACACCTTC.

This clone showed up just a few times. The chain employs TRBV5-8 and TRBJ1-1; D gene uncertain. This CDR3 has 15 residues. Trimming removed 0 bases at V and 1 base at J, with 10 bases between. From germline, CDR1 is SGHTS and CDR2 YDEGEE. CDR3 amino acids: CASSLEPGWNTEAFF. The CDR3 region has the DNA TGTGCCAGCAGCTTGGAACCCGGGTGGAACACTGAAGCTTTCTTT.

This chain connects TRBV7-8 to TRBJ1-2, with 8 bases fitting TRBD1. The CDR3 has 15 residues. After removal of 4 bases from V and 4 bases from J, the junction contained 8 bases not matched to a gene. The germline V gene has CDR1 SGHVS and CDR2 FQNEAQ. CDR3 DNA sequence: TGTGCCAGCAGCTCCCCGGGACAGGTGACCTATGGCTACACCTTC. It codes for CASSSPGQVTYGYTF.

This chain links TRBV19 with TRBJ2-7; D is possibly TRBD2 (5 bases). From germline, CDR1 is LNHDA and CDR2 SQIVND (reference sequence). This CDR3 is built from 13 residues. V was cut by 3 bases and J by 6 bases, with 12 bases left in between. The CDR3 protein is CASSIGLFGEQYF. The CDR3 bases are TGTGCCAGTAGTATCGGACTTTTTGGCGAGCAGTACTTC.

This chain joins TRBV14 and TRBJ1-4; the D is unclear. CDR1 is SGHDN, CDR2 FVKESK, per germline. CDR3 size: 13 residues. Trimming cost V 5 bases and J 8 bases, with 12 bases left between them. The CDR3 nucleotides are TGTGCCAGCAGCGGGTGGGGTCGAGAAAAACTGTTTTTT. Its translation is CASSGWGREKLFF. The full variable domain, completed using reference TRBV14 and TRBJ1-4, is EAGVTQFPSHSVIEKGQTVTLRCDPISGHDNLYWYRRVMGKEIKFLLHFVKESKQDESGMPNNRFLAERTGGTYSTLKVQPAELEDSGVYFCASSGWGREKLFFGSGTQLSVL.

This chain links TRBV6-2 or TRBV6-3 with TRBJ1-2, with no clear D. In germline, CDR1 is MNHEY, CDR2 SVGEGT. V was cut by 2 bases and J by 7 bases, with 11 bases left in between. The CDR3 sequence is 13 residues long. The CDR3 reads CASSYIGRSGYTF. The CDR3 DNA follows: TGTGCCAGCAGTTACATCGGCAGAAGTGGCTACACCTTC.

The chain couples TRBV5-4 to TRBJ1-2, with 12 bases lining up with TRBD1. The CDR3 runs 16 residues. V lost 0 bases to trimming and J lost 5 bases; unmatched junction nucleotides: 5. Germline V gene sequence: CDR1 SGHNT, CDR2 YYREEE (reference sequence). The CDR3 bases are TGTGCCAGCAGCTTGGTCGGGACAGGGGGCGATTATGGCTACACCTTC. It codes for CASSLVGTGGDYGYTF.

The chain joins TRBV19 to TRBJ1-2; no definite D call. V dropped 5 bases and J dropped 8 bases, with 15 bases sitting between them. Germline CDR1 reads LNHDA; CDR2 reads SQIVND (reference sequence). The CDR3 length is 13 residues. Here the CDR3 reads CASSDPGPWGYTF. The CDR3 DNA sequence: TGTGCCAGTAGTGACCCGGGTCCCTGGGGCTACACCTTC.

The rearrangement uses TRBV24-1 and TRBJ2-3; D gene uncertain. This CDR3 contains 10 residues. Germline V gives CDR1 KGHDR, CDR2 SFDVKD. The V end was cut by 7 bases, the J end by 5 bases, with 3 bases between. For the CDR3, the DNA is TGTGCCACCAGGGGAGATACGCAGTATTTT. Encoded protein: CATRGDTQYF.

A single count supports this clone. In nucleotides, the CDR3 is TGTGCTAGTGGCGGACGGGTGCAGGGAACTCACTACGAGCAGTACTTC. It is translated as CASGGRVQGTHYEQYF. This chain joins TRBV12-5 and TRBJ2-7; D perhaps matches TRBD1 (5 bases). The V end was cut by 6 bases, the J end by 3 bases, with 21 bases between. CDR1 is LGHNT, CDR2 FRNRAP, per germline. This CDR3 comprises 16 residues.

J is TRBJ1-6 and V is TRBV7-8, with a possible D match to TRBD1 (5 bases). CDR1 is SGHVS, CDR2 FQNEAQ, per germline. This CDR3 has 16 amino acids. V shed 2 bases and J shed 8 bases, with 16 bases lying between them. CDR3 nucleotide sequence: TGTGCCAGCAGCTTAAGGGGCCGGCCGAGGGATTCACCCCTCCACTTT. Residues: CASSLRGRPRDSPLHF.

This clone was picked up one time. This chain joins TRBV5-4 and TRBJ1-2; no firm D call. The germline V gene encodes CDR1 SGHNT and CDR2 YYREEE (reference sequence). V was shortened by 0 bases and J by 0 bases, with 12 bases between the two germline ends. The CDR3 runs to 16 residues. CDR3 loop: CASSLDSPGANYGYTF. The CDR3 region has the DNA TGTGCCAGCAGCTTGGATTCCCCTGGGGCTAACTATGGCTACACCTTC.

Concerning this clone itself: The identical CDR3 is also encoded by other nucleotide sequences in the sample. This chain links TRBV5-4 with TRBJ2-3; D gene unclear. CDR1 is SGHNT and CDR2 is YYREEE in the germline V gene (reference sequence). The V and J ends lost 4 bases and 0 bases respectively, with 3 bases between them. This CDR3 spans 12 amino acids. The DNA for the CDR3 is TGTGCCAGCAGCCCCAGCACAGATACGCAGTATTTT. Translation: CASSPSTDTQYF. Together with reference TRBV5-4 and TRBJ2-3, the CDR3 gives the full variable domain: ETGVTQSPTHLIKTRGQQVTLRCSSQSGHNTVSWYQQALGQGPQFIFQYYREEENGRGNFPPRFSGLQFPNYSSELNVNALELDDSALYLCASSPSTDTQYFGPGTRLTVL.

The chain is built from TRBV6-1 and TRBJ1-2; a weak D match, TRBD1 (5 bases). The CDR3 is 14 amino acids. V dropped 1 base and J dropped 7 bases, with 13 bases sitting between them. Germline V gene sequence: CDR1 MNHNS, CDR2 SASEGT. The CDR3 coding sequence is TGTGCCAGCAGTGAAGAGGAGAGGGGCGGTGGCTACACCTTC. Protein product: CASSEEERGGGYTF.

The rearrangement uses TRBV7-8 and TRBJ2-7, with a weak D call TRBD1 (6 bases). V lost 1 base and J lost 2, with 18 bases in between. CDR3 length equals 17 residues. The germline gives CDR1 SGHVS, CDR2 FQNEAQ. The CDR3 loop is CASSLEAPGTPTYEQYF. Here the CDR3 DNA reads TGTGCCAGCAGCTTAGAAGCCCCCGGGACACCTACCTACGAGCAGTACTTC.

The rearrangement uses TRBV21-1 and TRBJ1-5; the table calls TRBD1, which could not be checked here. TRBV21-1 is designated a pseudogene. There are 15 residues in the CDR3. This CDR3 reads CASRILDRVNQPQHF. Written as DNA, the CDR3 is TGTGCCAGCAGGATCCTGGACAGGGTGAATCAGCCCCAGCATTTT.

CDR3 protein: CAWSMSSSGGITGELFF. CDR3 nucleotides: TGTGCCTGGAGTATGTCGAGTAGCGGGGGGATCACCGGGGAGCTGTTTTTT. The chain links TRBV30 to TRBJ2-2, with 10 positions matching TRBD2. Looked up from germline, CDR1 is GTSNPN and CDR2 is SVGIG (reference sequence). Unmatched junction bases numbered 10, after V lost 2 bases and J lost 4 bases. The length of the CDR3 is 17 residues.

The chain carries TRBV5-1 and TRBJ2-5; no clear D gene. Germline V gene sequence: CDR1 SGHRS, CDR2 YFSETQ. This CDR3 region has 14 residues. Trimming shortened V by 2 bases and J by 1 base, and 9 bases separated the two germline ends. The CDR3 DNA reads TGCGCCAGCAGCTTCCAGGAAACCCAAGAGACCCAGTACTTC. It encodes CASSFQETQETQYF.